These T cell receptor beta chains were read from a single sample in a study of regulatory T cells in long-lasting Graves disease. In TCRdb, the multiplex PCR reads were re-called with MiXCR into one record per CDR3 protein. The repertoire includes approximately 500,000 distinct CDR3 sequences, approximately 21% of them detected once, and about 6.6% sits in the top ten. Sequencing was performed on peripheral blood mononuclear cells (PBMCs), taken when the disease was refractory, from a patient treated with antithyroid drugs. Every receptor here comes from a female donor with Graves disease. The CDR3 runs from the conserved cysteine through the conserved F or W. D genes are given only for firm matches. The size entry is marked missing in some rows and otherwise reads once, few, many or a size class.

v_call	clone_size	d_call	j_call	cdr3_aa	cdr3_nt
TRBV7-2	few	TRBD2	TRBJ2-7	CASTPRPSGVYEQYF	TGTGCCAGCACTCCTCGGCCTAGCGGAGTCTACGAGCAGTACTTC
TRBV27	few	TRBD1	TRBJ1-2	CASSHGQGATYGYTF	TGTGCCAGCAGCCACGGACAGGGGGCGACCTATGGCTACACCTTC
TRBV11-2	many	.	TRBJ1-4	CASSLESRDIQLFF	TGTGCCAGCAGCTTAGAAAGCCGGGACATCCAACTGTTTTTT
TRBV27	many	.	TRBJ1-5	CASSPTDSAPQHF	TGTGCCAGCAGTCCCACGGACAGTGCCCCCCAGCATTTT
TRBV28	.	TRBD1	TRBJ2-1	CASSLDRGPSWYNEQFF	TGTGCCAGCAGCTTGGACAGGGGGCCTAGTTGGTACAATGAGCAGTTCTTC
TRBV19	.	.	TRBJ2-5	CASRGFLNEETQYF	TGTGCCAGTAGGGGTTTCCTAAATGAAGAGACCCAGTACTTC
TRBV12-3/TRBV12-4	few	TRBD2	TRBJ2-2	CAGSSEREGWTGELFF	TGTGCCGGCAGTTCAGAGCGGGAGGGCTGGACCGGGGAGCTGTTTTTT
TRBV15	few	.	TRBJ1-1	CATSRDFWNTEAFF	TGTGCCACCAGCAGGGATTTTTGGAACACTGAAGCTTTCTTT
TRBV7-9	many	TRBD1	TRBJ1-2	CASSFRGRGYTF	TGTGCCAGCAGCTTCAGGGGGCGAGGCTACACCTTC
TRBV12-3/TRBV12-4	.	TRBD1	TRBJ1-5	CASSFNRGDQPQHF	TGTGCCAGCAGTTTCAACAGGGGTGATCAGCCCCAGCATTTT
TRBV29-1	.	.	TRBJ1-2	CSAPGPNYGYTF	TGCAGCGCACCGGGACCGAACTATGGCTACACCTTC
TRBV7-9	many	.	TRBJ1-4	CASSLPNEKLFF	TGTGCCAGCAGCTTACCCAATGAAAAACTGTTTTTT
TRBV7-8	few	TRBD1	TRBJ2-3	CASSWPRDRVDSTDTQYF	TGTGCCAGCAGCTGGCCCCGGGACAGGGTCGATAGCACAGATACGCAGTATTTT
TRBV10-3	few	TRBD2	TRBJ2-3	CAISGDYQGTDTQYF	TGTGCCATCAGTGGGGACTACCAAGGCACAGATACGCAGTATTTT
TRBV20-1	few	.	TRBJ2-2	CSARDVGWNTGELFF	TGCAGTGCTAGAGATGTGGGGTGGAACACCGGGGAGCTGTTTTTT
TRBV3-1	.	.	TRBJ1-6	CASSQDSGADNSPLHF	TGTGCCAGCAGCCAAGATTCAGGGGCCGATAATTCACCCCTCCACTTT